What follows are 10 T cell receptor beta chains derived from one specimen sequenced in a study of T cells in Graves' hyperthyroidism and ophthalmopathy (dated by TCRdb to the late 2010s). The library was obtained by multiplex PCR. Sequencing used an Illumina HiSeq 2000. The TCR beta CDR3 regions were amplified from the RNA transcripts. For the first round of RT-PCR on the TCR CDR3, the HTBI primer set was used together with the Qiagen OneStep RT-PCR kit. TCRdb redid the processing of the public reads, applying fastp at Q25 and MiXCR, and retained in-frame beta chains. Each entry is one CDR3 protein sequence, shown with its most common DNA and genes. The sample table records some 400,000 distinct CDR3 sequences; approximately 19% of these occur just once. Of the sample, around 3.6% falls within the top ten clones. The source material was blood. The receptor source for this set is a young woman with Graves' hyperthyroidism.

The rearrangement links TRBV10-3 to TRBJ2-7, with 7 bases identical to TRBD1. CDR3 length: 16 residues. With 5 bases clipped from V and 3 bases from J, the junction kept 13 bases outside the gene matches. Per germline, CDR1 ENHRY and CDR2 SYGVKD. CDR3 protein: CAISITPGGSSYEQYF. CDR3 nucleotide sequence: TGTGCCATCAGTATAACCCCAGGGGGATCAAGCTACGAGCAGTACTTC.

This clonotype was detected many times. V and J are TRBV11-2 and TRBJ2-7; 9 bases line up with TRBD1. V dropped 4 bases and J dropped 3; count of bases not matched to a gene: 10. The V gene's germline CDR1 is SGHAT and CDR2 FQNNGV. The CDR3 runs 16 residues. In DNA, the CDR3 is TGTGCCAGCAGCTCATTTCGGGGACAGGGTCTCTACGAGCAGTACTTC. As protein: CASSSFRGQGLYEQYF. The whole variable domain, remainder taken from reference TRBV11-2 and TRBJ2-7, is EAGVAQSPRYKIIEKRQSVAFWCNPISGHATLYWYQQILGQGPKLLIQFQNNGVVDDSQLPKDRFSAERLKGVDSTLKIQPAKLEDSAVYLCASSSFRGQGLYEQYFGPGTRLTVT.

This clonotype was recorded many times. The chain links TRBV11-2 to TRBJ2-7; TRBD2 matches 11 bases. The CDR3 loop spans 14 amino acids. Germline V CDR1 and CDR2: SGHAT, FQNNGV. V trimming: 5 bases; J trimming: 5 bases; junction bases outside the gene matches: 5. The chain's CDR3 is CASSEPGLADEQYF. CDR3 in DNA: TGTGCCAGCAGCGAGCCGGGACTAGCGGACGAGCAGTACTTC.

There are many counts of this clonotype. The rearrangement joins TRBV29-1 to TRBJ1-1; D gene unclear. The CDR3 is 12 residues long. Between the trimmed V and J ends, which lost 6 bases and 0 bases, there was a span of 8 bases. CDR1 is SQVTM and CDR2 is ANQGSEA in the germline V gene. The CDR3 loop reads CSVVGMNTEAFF. DNA for the CDR3: TGCAGCGTAGTAGGGATGAACACTGAAGCTTTCTTT.

This clonotype was seen repeatedly, ten times or more. The chain combines TRBV10-3 with TRBJ1-2, with TRBD1 matching 8 bases. Germline loops: CDR1 ENHRY, CDR2 SYGVKD. The CDR3 contains 13 residues. V lost 11 bases and J lost 6; bases outside the gene matches: 11. DNA of the CDR3: TGTGCCGTCGCTAGGGGACAGGCTGATGGCTACACCTTC. Protein product: CAVARGQADGYTF.

This clonotype was observed at least ten times. The conserved phenylalanine or tryptophan normally closing the CDR3 is absent here, so this likely arose from a read error. The V call is TRBV6-2 or TRBV6-3, the J call TRBJ1-5; maybe TRBD1 (6 bases). Germline loops: CDR1 MNHEY, CDR2 SVGEGT. The CDR3 runs 13 residues. Trimming pared 1 base from V and 8 bases from J, leaving 9 bases between. DNA for the CDR3: TGTGCCAGCAGTTACTTATCAGGGGAGCCCCAGCATCTT. This translates into CASSYLSGEPQHL.

J is TRBJ1-5 and V is TRBV6-1, with D perhaps matching TRBD1 (6 bases). This CDR3 comprises 16 residues. Germline V gene sequence: CDR1 MNHNS, CDR2 SASEGT. Trimming left V 0 bases short and J 3 bases short, with 12 bases between. The CDR3 DNA is TGTGCCAGCAGTGAAGCGGGCAGGGGCTTCAATCAGCCCCAGCATTTT. Translating it yields CASSEAGRGFNQPQHF.

This rearrangement joins TRBV4-2 to TRBJ1-1, with D maybe TRBD1 (5 bases). Germline CDR1 LGHNA, CDR2 YNFKEQ. There are 14 residues in the CDR3. Trimming shortened V by 1 base and J by 3 bases, and 9 bases separated the two germline ends. The CDR3 coding sequence is TGTGCCAGCAGCCAAGTCCAGGGATACACTGAAGCTTTCTTT. The encoded protein is CASSQVQGYTEAFF.

This clonotype was seen ten or more times. J is TRBJ1-1 and V is TRBV27, with D possibly TRBD1 on 6 matching bases. The germline gives CDR1 MNHEY, CDR2 SMNVEV (reference sequence). The CDR3 is 14 amino acids. V lost 8 bases and J 2 bases, leaving 15 bases between the germline ends. The CDR3 nucleotides read TGTGCCAGCCTAAAAGGGGGGGCTAACACTGAAGCTTTCTTT. It encodes CASLKGGANTEAFF.

This clonotype was counted many times. V and J are TRBV6-2 or TRBV6-3 and TRBJ2-2; 11 positions agree with TRBD2. Per the germline V gene, CDR1 is MNHEY and CDR2 is SVGEGT. The V segment lost 5 bases and the J segment 5 bases; nucleotides outside the gene matches: 16. CDR3 length: 19 amino acids. The CDR3 DNA reads as TGTGCCAGCAGTCTCCCAGGGGTTAGCGGGGGGGCCCGAACCGGGGAGCTGTTTTTT. Its translation is CASSLPGVSGGARTGELFF.